This paragraph reports one T cell receptor (beta chain). Its antigen is unknown. The sample comes from a study of OX40 agonist ivuxolimab in advanced cancers. Libraries were prepared by immunoSEQ multiplex PCR; TCRdb keeps only in-frame clonotypes and omits some of them. The sample lists roughly 60,000 clones; about 94% were seen once. CDR1 SGHDT and CDR2 YYEEEE come from the germline V gene. This CDR3 comprises 17 residues. V lost 4 bases and J lost 5; bases outside the gene matches: 13. Study results and limitations: Mean expanded clone counts were higher in CD8+ than CD4+ T cells.

This clonotype originated in an adult with an advanced solid tumor such as melanoma, head and neck, liver or kidney cancer. The chain combines TRBV5-6 with TRBJ2-1; 9 nucleotides align to TRBD2. The specimen comprised CD4+ or CD8+ T cells sorted from blood, sampled in a trial of the OX40 agonist ivuxolimab. The CDR3 loop is CASSPWVLAGYDNEQFF. CDR3 bases: TGTGCCAGCAGCCCCTGGGTTCTAGCGGGATATGACAATGAGCAGTTCTTC.